This passage covers 31 T cell receptor beta chains from one sample sequenced in a study of blood T cells in healthy people across ages. Next came a second PCR, run for roughly 7 to 12 cycles, which used a sample-barcoded 5' primer along with a J-beta primer mix. TCRdb ran MiXCR on the 5' RACE reads and lists one entry per CDR3 protein. The sample includes around 800,000 distinct CDR3 sequences, roughly 25% of them seen just once. The sample also formed part of further work on T cells of mothers and their children.

Material: blood. The receptors shown here come from a boy between 10 and 17 years old in good health.

The chain carries TRBV6-1 and TRBJ1-5, with TRBD1 matching over 9 bases. Trimming at V came to 5 bases and at J to 0 bases, leaving 11 bases not matched to a gene. This CDR3 contains 18 residues. Germline V gene data show CDR1 as MNHNS and CDR2 as SASEGT. The CDR3 is CASSNSGTGIPSNQPQHF. The CDR3 nucleotides read TGTGCCAGCAGTAATTCCGGGACAGGGATCCCTAGCAATCAGCCCCAGCATTTT.

The rearrangement joins TRBV15 to TRBJ2-1, with 8 bases lining up with TRBD2. J was trimmed by 6 bases and V by 3 bases; bases with no gene match: 7. Germline V gene lookup returns CDR1 LNHNV and CDR2 YYDKDF (reference sequence). The CDR3 consists of 15 residues. DNA of the CDR3: TGTGCCACCAGCAGTCGGGGGGGCGGTCGCAATGAGCAGTTCTTC. This codes for CATSSRGGGRNEQFF.

The V and J genes are TRBV18 and TRBJ1-5; D unresolved. The germline gives CDR1 KGHSH, CDR2 LQKENI. This CDR3 has 14 amino acids. Deletions cut 3 bases from V and 4 bases from J, with 10 bases between. CDR3 residues: CASSPQEANQPQHF. CDR3 DNA: TGTGCCAGCTCACCTCAGGAGGCGAATCAGCCCCAGCATTTT.

This chain connects TRBV19 to TRBJ1-1; TRBD1 aligns across 11 bases. The CDR3 sequence is 16 residues long. The ends lost 3 bases at V and 4 bases at J; junction bases unmatched: 7. Germline loops: CDR1 LNHDA, CDR2 SQIVND (reference sequence). In DNA, the CDR3 is TGTGCCAGTAGTATCGAGGGACAGGGGGTGAGCACTGAAGCTTTCTTT. The encoded protein is CASSIEGQGVSTEAFF.

The rearrangement joins TRBV6-6 to TRBJ2-1, with 11 positions matching TRBD2. CDR1 and CDR2 from the germline V gene are MNHNY and SVGAGI (reference sequence). The CDR3 spans 14 residues. Losses at the gene ends were 9 bases for V and 0 bases for J; bases not matched to a gene: 1. The CDR3 region has the DNA TGTGCCAGTAGCGGGGGGGCCTCCTACAATGAGCAGTTCTTC. Protein product: CASSGGASYNEQFF.

J is TRBJ2-3 and V is TRBV3-1, with 7 bases lining up with TRBD2. The junction had 9 bases not matched to a gene; V was cut back by 0 bases and J by 0 bases. Germline V CDR1 and CDR2: LGHDT, YNNKEL (reference sequence). This CDR3 has 18 amino acids. The CDR3 coding sequence is TGTGCCAGCAGCCAAGAGCCGCGACTAGCTGCCAGCACAGATACGCAGTATTTT. The encoded protein is CASSQEPRLAASTDTQYF.

This sequence joins TRBV27 and TRBJ1-2; the match to TRBD1 covers 8 bases. V dropped 5 bases and J dropped 5; count of bases not matched to a gene: 4. CDR1 is MNHEY and CDR2 is SMNVEV in the germline V gene (reference sequence). The length of the CDR3 is 13 residues. The CDR3 DNA is TGTGCCAGCAGTCAGGGGGCAGGGTATGGCTACACCTTC. Protein product: CASSQGAGYGYTF.

This rearrangement joins TRBV11-2 to TRBJ2-1; 12 nucleotides agree with TRBD2. Trimming at V came to 0 bases and at J to 8 bases, leaving 5 bases not matched to a gene. The CDR3 loop spans 16 amino acids. Germline CDR1 and CDR2: SGHAT and FQNNGV. CDR3 bases: TGTGCCAGCAGCTTAGAGACTAGCGGGGGATTCGATGAGCAGTTCTTC. Its protein product is CASSLETSGGFDEQFF.

The rearrangement joins TRBV5-1 to TRBJ2-3, with D tentatively TRBD2 (6 bases). CDR1 is SGHRS and CDR2 is YFSETQ in the germline V gene. V lost 3 bases to trimming and J lost 12 bases, with 14 bases between them. This CDR3 comprises 12 residues. The CDR3 sequence: CASSSLAGRQYF. The CDR3 nucleotides are TGCGCCAGCAGCTCCTTGGCGGGACGCCAGTATTTT.

The table lists this clonotype with a few counts. The chain joins TRBV18 to TRBJ1-2, with 7 bases that match TRBD1. Trimming took 7 bases from V and 6 from J; bases not matched to a gene: 8. The length of the CDR3 is 13 residues. CDR1 is KGHSH and CDR2 is LQKENI in the germline V gene. DNA for the CDR3: TGTGCCAGCTGGACGACAGGGCTGCATGGCTACACCTTC. Translated: CASWTTGLHGYTF.

The V call is TRBV20-1, the J call TRBJ2-7; no clear D. V lost 6 bases to trimming and J lost 1 base, with 10 bases between them. This CDR3 comprises 12 residues. In germline, CDR1 is DFQATT, CDR2 SNEGSKA (reference sequence). CDR3 in amino acids: CSAITNSYEQYF. DNA of the CDR3: TGCAGTGCCATCACAAATTCCTACGAGCAGTACTTC.

Concerning this clonotype itself: An end of the junction differs from the germline gene, which may be a read error. The rearrangement joins TRBV27 to TRBJ2-7; D tentatively fits TRBD1 or TRBD2 (7 bases each). The germline CDR1 and CDR2 sequences are MNHEY and SMNVEV (reference sequence). The CDR3 consists of 13 residues. The CDR3 sequence is CASSLGGLGQRTF. For the CDR3, the DNA is TGTGCCAGCAGTCTCGGGGGGTTGGGACAGCGGACCTTC.

This clonotype occurred many times. The chain couples TRBV10-3 to TRBJ2-5; 7 bases are a match to TRBD1. The CDR3 has 13 amino acids. V trimming: 11 bases; J trimming: 3 bases; junction bases outside the gene matches: 9. The germline V gene has CDR1 ENHRY and CDR2 SYGVKD. CDR3 protein: CAVRGQQKETQYF. In nucleotides, the CDR3 is TGTGCCGTAAGGGGGCAGCAGAAAGAGACCCAGTACTTC.

This clonotype came up a few times. The chain carries TRBV20-1 and TRBJ2-4; D assignment may be TRBD1 or TRBD2 (6 bases each). The CDR3 runs 15 residues. Germline CDR1 DFQATT, CDR2 SNEGSKA (reference sequence). Trimming removed 6 bases from V and 0 bases from J, with 15 bases in between. The CDR3 sequence is CSARPGALAKNIQYF. The CDR3 DNA sequence: TGCAGTGCCCGTCCGGGGGCCTTAGCCAAAAACATTCAGTACTTC.

This clonotype was detected ten times or more. The V call is TRBV5-6, the J call TRBJ2-1; TRBD2 is a possible D gene (6 bases). Germline CDR1 reads SGHDT; CDR2 reads YYEEEE. Between the trimmed V and J ends, which lost 0 bases and 3 bases, there was a span of 13 bases. CDR3 length: 16 residues. Here the CDR3 reads CASSLGGVTNYNEQFF. The CDR3 region has the DNA TGTGCCAGCAGCTTGGGGGGGGTGACTAACTACAATGAGCAGTTCTTC.

This clonotype was seen a few times. V gene TRBV20-1 combines with J gene TRBJ2-5, with 8 bases aligning to TRBD1. The CDR3 has 15 amino acids. Looked up from germline, CDR1 is DFQATT and CDR2 is SNEGSKA (reference sequence). The V gene end was trimmed by 1 base and the J gene end by 4 bases; junction bases not matched to a gene: 8. The CDR3 spells CSARVDRDGVETQYF. The CDR3 DNA reads TGCAGTGCTAGAGTGGACAGGGACGGTGTAGAGACCCAGTACTTC.

This clonotype was seen a few times. This rearrangement joins TRBV9 to TRBJ1-1; D is uncertain. Per germline, CDR1 SGDLS and CDR2 YYNGEE. Deletions cut 7 bases from V and 2 bases from J, with 12 bases between. The length of the CDR3 is 13 residues. Written as DNA, the CDR3 is TGTGCCAGCGGCCCTCCACTCAACACTGAAGCTTTCTTT. Its protein is CASGPPLNTEAFF.

This chain joins TRBV7-9 and TRBJ2-5; 10 positions match TRBD2. The J call may be in error: the DNA end matches TRBJ2-1 better. Germline V gene lookup returns CDR1 SEHNR and CDR2 FQNEAQ (reference sequence). The CDR3 runs to 14 residues. CDR3 in amino acids: CASNLSGGRNEQFF. As DNA, the CDR3 is TGTGCCAGCAATCTTAGCGGGGGGCGGAATGAGCAGTTCTTC.

Comment on this clonotype: Its ends do not fully match the called genes, so a read error is possible. The chain couples TRBV6-1 to TRBJ2-5, with a tentative D call TRBD2 (6 bases). The germline V gene has CDR1 MNHNS and CDR2 SASEGT. The CDR3 spans 9 residues. This CDR3 reads CASSGAGFF. In nucleotides, the CDR3 is TGTGCCAGCAGTGGGGCGGGGTTCTTC.

This clonotype was seen more than once but under ten times. The gene calls are TRBV10-3 and TRBJ2-1, with 9 bases matching TRBD2. Germline V CDR1 and CDR2: ENHRY, SYGVKD. The CDR3 has 17 amino acids. Trimming cost V 0 bases and J 0 bases; bases outside gene matches: 3. CDR3 nucleotides: TGTGCCATCAGTGAGTCTAGCGGGGGTTCCTCCTACAATGAGCAGTTCTTC. It codes for CAISESSGGSSYNEQFF.

A note on this clonotype: An end of the junction differs from the germline gene, which may be a read error. The V call is TRBV7-9, the J call TRBJ1-1, with 8 positions matching TRBD1. The CDR3 is 13 amino acids. Germline V gives CDR1 SEHNR, CDR2 FQNEAQ (reference sequence). CDR3: CASSSPGGTEAFF. CDR3 bases: TGCGCCAGCAGCTCTCCAGGGGGCACAGAAGCTTTCTTT.

This clonotype showed up just a few times. V is TRBV2 and J is TRBJ2-2; TRBD1 matches at 7 bases. The CDR3 covers 13 residues. Germline trimming cut 6 bases from V and 6 bases from J; bases unmatched to any gene: 4. Germline assignment: CDR1 SNHLY and CDR2 FYNNEI. The chain's CDR3 is CASSRQGPGELFF. The DNA of the CDR3 is TGTGCCAGCAGCCGACAGGGACCCGGGGAGCTGTTTTTT. Together with reference TRBV2 and TRBJ2-2, the CDR3 gives the full variable domain: EPEVTQTPSHQVTQMGQEVILRCVPISNHLYFYWYRQILGQKVEFLVSFYNNEISEKSEIFDDQFSVERPDGSNFTLKIRSTKLEDSAMYFCASSRQGPGELFFGEGSRLTVL.

J is TRBJ2-7 and V is TRBV5-1, with D uncertain. The germline CDR1 and CDR2 sequences are SGHRS and YFSETQ. V lost 4 bases and J 3 bases, leaving 11 bases between the germline ends. The CDR3 has 13 residues. The CDR3 coding sequence is TGCGCCAGCAGCAGGGATACATTCTACGAGCAGTACTTC. The encoded protein is CASSRDTFYEQYF.

This clonotype occurred a few times. The chain couples TRBV12-3 or TRBV12-4 to TRBJ1-1, with no clear D. The V and J ends lost 3 bases and 5 bases respectively, with 10 bases between them. The CDR3 runs 13 residues. DNA of the CDR3: TGTGCCAGCAGTTTTAATGGGGTTACTGAAGCTTTCTTT. It translates to CASSFNGVTEAFF.

The chain recombines TRBV6-2 or TRBV6-3 with TRBJ2-7, with TRBD1 identical over 9 bases. Germline V lookup: CDR1 MNHEY, CDR2 SVGEGT. The CDR3 spans 15 residues. Germline trimming cut 6 bases from V and 3 bases from J; bases unmatched to any gene: 9. The CDR3 sequence is CASSHRDRAIYEQYF. DNA of the CDR3: TGTGCCAGCAGCCACCGGGACAGGGCGATCTACGAGCAGTACTTC.

The chain has TRBV12-3 or TRBV12-4 and TRBJ2-2; D ambiguous. There are 14 residues in the CDR3. V gave up 3 bases and J gave up 1 base, with 6 bases separating them. CDR3 sequence (DNA): TGTGCCAGCAGTTTCTGGGAGAACACCGGGGAGCTGTTTTTT. Its protein is CASSFWENTGELFF.

A few counts support this clonotype. The germline gene is not matched at one end of the junction; a read error may be the cause. This chain connects TRBV2 to TRBJ2-6; D is perhaps TRBD1 or TRBD2 (5 bases each). Germline CDR1 is SNHLY and CDR2 is FYNNEI. The CDR3 spans 15 residues. CDR3 residues: CASSDGLSGANALTF. DNA for the CDR3: TGTGCCAGCAGTGACGGACTTTCTGGGGCCAACGCCCTGACTTTC.

This chain links TRBV27 with TRBJ2-5; D tentatively fits TRBD1 or TRBD2 (5 bases each). The J call is uncertain, as TRBJ2-4 better fits the DNA end. Germline V CDR1 and CDR2: MNHEY, SMNVEV (reference sequence). The CDR3 covers 13 residues. The CDR3 bases are TGTGCCAGCAGTTTAGGGGGTAACGGCATTCAGTACTTC. It encodes CASSLGGNGIQYF.

The V and J genes are TRBV5-1 and TRBJ2-5; 8 bases map to TRBD1. The DNA matches TRBJ2-7 better at its end, which makes the J call doubtful. Germline V gene sequence: CDR1 SGHRS, CDR2 YFSETQ. The CDR3 contains 14 residues. CDR3 bases: TGCGCCAGCTCAGGACAGGGAACCCAGATCGAGCAGTACTTC. Translating it yields CASSGQGTQIEQYF.

This clonotype was seen a single time. The chain employs TRBV5-1 and TRBJ2-1; D is unresolved. CDR1 is SGHRS and CDR2 is YFSETQ in the germline V gene. The V end was cut by 4 bases, the J end by 0 bases, with 11 bases between. CDR3 length: 15 amino acids. CDR3 DNA: TGCGCCAGCAGCGAAATCTTAAACTCCTACAATGAGCAGTTCTTC. Translated: CASSEILNSYNEQFF.

The rearrangement links TRBV28 to TRBJ2-5; D remains unclear. The DNA end lines up better with TRBJ2-1; the J call may be wrong. Germline CDR1 reads MDHEN; CDR2 reads SYDVKM. The CDR3 totals 13 residues. This CDR3 reads CASSSMAIHEQFF. The CDR3 DNA sequence: TGTGCCAGCAGTTCAATGGCTATTCATGAGCAGTTCTTC.